This T cell receptor beta chain was recorded in a study of response to subunit inactivated influenza vaccine. Points from the study as a whole: Each seasonal influenza vaccination, the authors suggested, recruits few new T cells.

Note on this clonotype: Its cognate antigen is unknown.

MiXCR was run by TCRdb on the RT-PCR reads, yielding one entry per CDR3 protein. The sample yields approximately 530,000 distinct CDR3 sequences, approximately 7.3% seen once. Germline V gene sequence: CDR1 SGHRS, CDR2 YFSETQ. The length of the CDR3 is 15 residues. Trimming removed 3 bases from V and 0 bases from J; junction bases left unmatched: 4. The receptor's source is a man aged 50 to 69 who received an inactivated influenza vaccine. Material: PBMCs from blood, obtained 23 months after vaccination. This chain joins TRBV5-1 and TRBJ2-3, with 7 nucleotides matching TRBD2. DNA of the CDR3: TGCGCCAGCAGCTACCAGGGAGGGAGCACAGATACGCAGTATTTT. It is translated as CASSYQGGSTDTQYF.